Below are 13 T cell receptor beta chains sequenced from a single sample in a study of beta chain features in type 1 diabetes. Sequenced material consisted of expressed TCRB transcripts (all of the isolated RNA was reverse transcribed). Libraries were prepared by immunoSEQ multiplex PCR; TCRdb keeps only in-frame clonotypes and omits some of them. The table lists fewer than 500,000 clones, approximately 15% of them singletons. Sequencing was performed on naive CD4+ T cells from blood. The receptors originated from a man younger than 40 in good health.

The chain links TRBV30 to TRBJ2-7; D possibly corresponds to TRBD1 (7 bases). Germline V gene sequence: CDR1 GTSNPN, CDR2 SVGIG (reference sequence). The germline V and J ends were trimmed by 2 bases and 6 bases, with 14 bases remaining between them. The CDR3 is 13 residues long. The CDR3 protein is CAWSIRQGGEQYV. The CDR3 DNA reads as TGTGCCTGGAGTATAAGACAGGGAGGCGAGCAGTACGTC.

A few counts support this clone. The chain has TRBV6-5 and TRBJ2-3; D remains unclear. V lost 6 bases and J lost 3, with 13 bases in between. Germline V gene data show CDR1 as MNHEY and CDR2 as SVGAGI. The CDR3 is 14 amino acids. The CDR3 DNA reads TGTGCCAGCAGCCGACATTTTGAAACAGATACGCAGTATTTT. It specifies CASSRHFETDTQYF.

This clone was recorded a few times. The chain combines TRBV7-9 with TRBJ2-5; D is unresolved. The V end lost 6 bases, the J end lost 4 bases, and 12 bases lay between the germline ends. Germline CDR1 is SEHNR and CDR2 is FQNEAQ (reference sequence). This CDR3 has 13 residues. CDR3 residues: CASSQGSGETQYF. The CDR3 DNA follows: TGTGCCAGCAGTCAAGGGTCCGGAGAGACCCAGTACTTC.

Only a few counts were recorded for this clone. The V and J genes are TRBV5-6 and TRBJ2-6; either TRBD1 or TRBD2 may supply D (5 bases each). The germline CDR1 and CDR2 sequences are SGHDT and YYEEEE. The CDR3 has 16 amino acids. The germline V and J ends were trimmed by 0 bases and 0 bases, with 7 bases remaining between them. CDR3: CASSLGGDSGANVLTF. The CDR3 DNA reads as TGTGCCAGCAGCTTGGGAGGGGACTCTGGGGCCAACGTCCTGACTTTC.

CDR3 nucleotides: TGTGCCAGCAGCCAAGATTCGGACTCTGGGGCCAACGTCCTGACTTTC. Translating gives CASSQDSDSGANVLTF. The chain is built from TRBV4-2 and TRBJ2-6; D remains ambiguous. V lost 0 bases and J lost 0, with 6 bases in between. The CDR3 spans 16 residues. Germline CDR1 is LGHNA and CDR2 is YNFKEQ.

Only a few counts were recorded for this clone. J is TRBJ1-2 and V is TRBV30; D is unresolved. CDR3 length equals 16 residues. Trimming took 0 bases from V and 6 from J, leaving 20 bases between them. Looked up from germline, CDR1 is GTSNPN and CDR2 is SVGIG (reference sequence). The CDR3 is CAWSVLRMGGSNGYTF. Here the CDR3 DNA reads TGTGCCTGGAGTGTTCTCCGGATGGGAGGGAGTAATGGCTACACCTTC. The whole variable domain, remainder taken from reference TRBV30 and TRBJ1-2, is SQTIHQWPATLVQPVGSPLSLECTVEGTSNPNLYWYRQAAGRGLQLLFYSVGIGQISSEVPQNLSASRPQDRQFILSSKKLLLSDSGFYLCAWSVLRMGGSNGYTFGSGTRLTVV.

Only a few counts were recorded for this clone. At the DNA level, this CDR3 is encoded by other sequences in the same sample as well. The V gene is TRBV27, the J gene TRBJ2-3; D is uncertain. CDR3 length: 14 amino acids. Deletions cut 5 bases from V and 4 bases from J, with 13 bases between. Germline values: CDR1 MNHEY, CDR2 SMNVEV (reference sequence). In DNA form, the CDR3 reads TGTGCCAGCAGTCTAGGGTTAGCAGCAGATACGCAGTATTTT. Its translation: CASSLGLAADTQYF.

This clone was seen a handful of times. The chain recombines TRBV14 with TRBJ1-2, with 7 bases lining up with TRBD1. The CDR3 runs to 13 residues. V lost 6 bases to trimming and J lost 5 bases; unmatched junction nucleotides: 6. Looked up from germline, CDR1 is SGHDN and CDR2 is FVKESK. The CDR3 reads CASSLDRVYGYTF. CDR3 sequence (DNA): TGTGCCAGCAGTCTTGACAGGGTGTATGGCTACACCTTC.

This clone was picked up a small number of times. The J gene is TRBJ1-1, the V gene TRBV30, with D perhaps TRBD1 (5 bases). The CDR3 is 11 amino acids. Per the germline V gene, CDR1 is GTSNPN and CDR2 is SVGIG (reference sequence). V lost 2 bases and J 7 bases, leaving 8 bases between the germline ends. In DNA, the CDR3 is TGTGCCTGGAGTCGGGGGATTGAAGCTTTCTTT. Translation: CAWSRGIEAFF.

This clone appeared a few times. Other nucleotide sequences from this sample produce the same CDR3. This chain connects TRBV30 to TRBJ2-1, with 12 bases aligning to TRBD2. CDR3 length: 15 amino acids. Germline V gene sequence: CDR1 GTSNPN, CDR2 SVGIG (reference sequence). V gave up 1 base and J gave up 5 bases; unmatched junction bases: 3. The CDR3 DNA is TGTGCCTGGAGTGCCGGACTAGCGGGGCACAATGAGCAGTTCTTC. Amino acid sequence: CAWSAGLAGHNEQFF.

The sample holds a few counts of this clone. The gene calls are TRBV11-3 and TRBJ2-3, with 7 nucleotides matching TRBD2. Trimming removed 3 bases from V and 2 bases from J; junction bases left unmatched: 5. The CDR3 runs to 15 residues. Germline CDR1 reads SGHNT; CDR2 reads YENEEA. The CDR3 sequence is CASSFRGRNTDTQYF. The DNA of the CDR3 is TGTGCCAGCAGCTTCCGCGGGAGAAACACAGATACGCAGTATTTT. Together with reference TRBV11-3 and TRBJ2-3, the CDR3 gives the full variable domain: EAGVVQSPRYKIIEKKQPVAFWCNPISGHNTLYWYLQNLGQGPELLIRYENEEAVDDSQLPKDRFSAERLKGVDSTLKIQPAELGDSAVYLCASSFRGRNTDTQYFGPGTRLTVL.

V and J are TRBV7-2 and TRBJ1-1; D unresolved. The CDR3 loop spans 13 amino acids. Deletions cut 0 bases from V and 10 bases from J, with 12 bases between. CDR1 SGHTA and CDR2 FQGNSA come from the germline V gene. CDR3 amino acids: CASSLAGSFLAFF. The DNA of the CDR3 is TGTGCCAGCAGCTTAGCAGGGTCTTTTCTAGCTTTCTTT.

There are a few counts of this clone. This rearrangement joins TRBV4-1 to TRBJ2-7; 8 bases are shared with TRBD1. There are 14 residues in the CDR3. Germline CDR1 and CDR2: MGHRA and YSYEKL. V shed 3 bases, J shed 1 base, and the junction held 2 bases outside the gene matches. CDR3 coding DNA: TGCGCCAGCAGCCAGAGGACAGGGTCCTACGAGCAGTACTTC. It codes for CASSQRTGSYEQYF.